These T cell receptor beta chains were read from a single sample in a study of T cell responses to AZD1222 COVID-19 vaccine. Method: immunoSEQ multiplex PCR; TCRdb's copy keeps in-frame clones and lacks some. The table lists roughly 49,000 clones, over 60% of them singletons. This material consisted of peripheral blood, taken on day 0 of AZD1222 vaccination. These TCRs come from an adult in good health. CDR3s include the opening cysteine and the closing phenylalanine or tryptophan. The order of the fields is clone size, D gene, J gene, V gene, CDR3 protein, CDR3 DNA. A D gene is named only where the DNA matches it firmly. Only some rows state a clone size, as once, few, many or a class for expanded clones.

>.|.|TRBJ2-3|TRBV19
CASSASSRAYSDTQYF
TGTGCCAGTAGTGCCAGTAGCAGGGCGTATTCAGATACGCAGTATTTT
>.|TRBD1|TRBJ2-3|TRBV19
CASSITGTGWANTQYF
TGTGCCAGTAGTATAACCGGGACAGGGTGGGCCAATACGCAGTATTTT
>.|.|TRBJ1-2|TRBV6-5
CASTPGQIYGYTF
TGTGCCAGTACTCCGGGACAAATCTATGGCTACACCTTC
>.|.|TRBJ2-3|TRBV24-1
CATSDPTSQGTDTQYF
TGTGCCACCAGTGACCCCACTAGCCAGGGGACAGATACGCAGTATTTT
>.|.|TRBJ2-2|TRBV4-1
CASSQEGSTGELFF
TGCGCCAGCAGCCAAGAGGGGAGCACCGGGGAGCTGTTTTTT
>once|.|TRBJ1-2|TRBV5-4
CASSLGSGQVNGYTF
TGTGCCAGCAGCTTGGGATCGGGGCAGGTAAATGGCTACACCTTC
>once|TRBD1|TRBJ1-4|TRBV7-2
CASSITGGTNEKLFF
TGTGCCAGCAGCATCACAGGGGGGACTAATGAAAAACTGTTTTTT
>.|.|TRBJ2-1|TRBV6-1
CASSEFRYNEQFF
TGTGCCAGCAGTGAATTCAGGTACAATGAGCAGTTCTTC
>.|TRBD1|TRBJ1-2|TRBV5-1
CASSLGDRNYGYTF
TGCGCCAGCAGCTTGGGGGACAGGAACTATGGCTACACCTTC
>once|.|TRBJ1-4|TRBV7-9
CASSGKAGDWEKLFF
TGTGCCAGCAGCGGAAAGGCGGGGGATTGGGAAAAACTGTTTTTT
>.|.|TRBJ1-3|TRBV5-6
CASSLYTHSGNTIYF
TGTGCCAGCAGCTTGTACACACACTCTGGAAACACCATATATTTT
>.|.|TRBJ2-7|TRBV5-1
CASKMGRDLYEQYF
TGCGCCAGCAAAATGGGCCGTGATCTATACGAGCAGTACTTC
>.|.|TRBJ2-7|TRBV5-1
CASSPEAQSYEQYF
TGCGCCAGCAGCCCCGAGGCACAGTCCTACGAGCAGTACTTC
>.|.|TRBJ1-1|TRBV6-5
CASTRTDSMNTEAFF
TGTGCCAGCACCCGAACAGATTCAATGAACACTGAAGCTTTCTTT
>.|TRBD2|TRBJ2-5|TRBV24-1
CATSDRGLAGAGQETQYF
TGTGCCACCAGTGACCGAGGACTAGCGGGAGCGGGACAAGAGACCCAGTACTTC
>few|TRBD1|TRBJ2-3|TRBV6-2/TRBV6-3
CASSWGTGGMGTDTQYF
TGTGCCAGCAGTTGGGGGACAGGGGGTATGGGGACAGATACGCAGTATTTT
>.|.|TRBJ2-1|TRBV27
CASSSRALVRGTEQFF
TGTGCCAGCAGTTCCCGGGCCCTCGTACGGGGTACTGAGCAGTTCTTC
>.|TRBD1|TRBJ1-3|TRBV6-1
CASSDGQGSIFNTIYF
TGTGCCAGCAGTGACGGACAGGGTAGTATTTTTAACACCATATATTTT
>.|.|TRBJ1-2|TRBV28
CASSLAANYGYTF
TGTGCCAGCAGTTTAGCGGCTAACTATGGCTACACCTTC
>once|.|TRBJ2-1|TRBV5-4
CASSDGRDYNEQFF
TGTGCCAGCAGCGACGGACGGGATTACAATGAGCAGTTCTTC
>.|TRBD1|TRBJ1-1|TRBV6-5
CASSDGTGFRTEAFF
TGTGCCAGCAGCGACGGGACAGGGTTTCGGACTGAAGCTTTCTTT
>.|.|TRBJ1-5|TRBV6-1
CASSEETGRGGNQPQHF
TGTGCCAGCAGTGAGGAGACGGGACGAGGGGGCAATCAGCCCCAGCATTTT
>few|.|TRBJ1-1|TRBV11-1
CASSDRAPRMEAFF
TGTGCCAGCAGCGACCGGGCCCCCCGGATGGAAGCTTTCTTT
>.|TRBD1|TRBJ2-2|TRBV7-3
CASSRTGTGGRNTGELFF
TGTGCCAGCAGCCGCACCGGGACAGGGGGCCGGAACACCGGGGAGCTGTTTTTT
>.|TRBD1|TRBJ1-1|TRBV10-3
CAISLTGQGAGANTEAFF
TGTGCCATCAGCCTTACCGGACAGGGGGCAGGAGCAAACACTGAAGCTTTCTTT
>.|.|TRBJ2-1|TRBV7-2
CASSLGGDRGNEQFF
TGTGCCAGCAGCTTGGGGGGCGACCGGGGAAATGAGCAGTTCTTC
>.|TRBD1|TRBJ2-1|TRBV5-1
CASSLDRGVFDEQFF
TGCGCCAGCAGCTTGGACAGGGGGGTATTTGATGAGCAGTTCTTC
>.|.|TRBJ1-6|TRBV3-1/TRBV3-2
CASSQDMGNNSPLHF
TGTGCCAGCAGCCAAGATATGGGAAATAATTCACCCCTCCACTTT
>.|.|TRBJ1-2|TRBV19
CASISGSNYGYTF
TGTGCCAGTATTTCGGGGTCTAACTATGGCTACACCTTC
>once|TRBD1|TRBJ1-2|TRBV5-4
CASSLVRGPGYGYTF
TGTGCCAGCAGCTTAGTTAGGGGGCCGGGGTATGGCTACACCTTC
>few|.|TRBJ2-2|TRBV25-1
CASSDLRVGGELFF
TGTGCCAGCAGTGATTTACGGGTTGGCGGGGAGCTGTTTTTT
>.|TRBD1|TRBJ2-3|TRBV3-1/TRBV3-2
CASSQGGTVSGQYF
TGTGCCAGCAGCCAAGGGGGGACAGTAAGTGGCCAGTATTTT
>.|.|TRBJ1-1|TRBV5-1
CASSFQQMNTEAFF
TGCGCCAGCAGCTTCCAACAGATGAACACTGAAGCTTTCTTT
>.|.|TRBJ1-3|TRBV6-5
CASRGLFSGNTIYF
TGTGCCAGCAGAGGACTGTTCTCTGGAAACACCATATATTTT
>.|TRBD1|TRBJ2-2|TRBV9
CASSDRGQTGELFF
TGTGCCAGCAGTGACAGGGGGCAGACCGGGGAGCTGTTTTTT
>.|TRBD2|TRBJ2-1|TRBV11-2
CASSSPRVAGGFYNEQFF
TGTGCCAGCAGCTCCCCCAGGGTAGCGGGAGGATTCTACAATGAGCAGTTCTTC
>.|TRBD2|TRBJ2-1|TRBV13
CASSTRPGWTSRDEQFF
TGTGCCAGCAGCACCAGACCCGGCTGGACTAGCAGGGATGAGCAGTTCTTC
>.|.|TRBJ1-1|TRBV29-1
CSVDEGDYTEAFF
TGCAGCGTTGATGAGGGGGATTACACTGAAGCTTTCTTT
>.|.|TRBJ2-5|TRBV7-2
CASSSSSSGGTQYF
TGTGCCAGCAGTTCTTCCTCTTCTGGGGGGACCCAGTACTTC
>.|.|TRBJ1-3|TRBV9
CASSPEEGSSGNTIYF
TGTGCCAGCAGCCCAGAGGAAGGTTCATCTGGAAACACCATATATTTT
>.|.|TRBJ2-1|TRBV10-1
CASSDLNEQFF
TGCGCCAGCAGTGACTTGAATGAGCAGTTCTTC
>.|.|TRBJ1-2|TRBV7-9
CASSLASEIGYTF
TGTGCCAGCAGCTTAGCGTCTGAGATTGGCTACACCTTC
>few|TRBD2|TRBJ2-2|TRBV30
CAWGGDGRTGELFF
TGTGCCTGGGGGGGGGACGGGAGGACCGGGGAGCTGTTTTTT
>few|TRBD2|TRBJ2-3|TRBV7-6
CASSALAGGRTDTQYF
TGTGCCAGCAGCGCCTTAGCGGGAGGTCGCACAGATACGCAGTATTTT
>.|.|TRBJ2-7|TRBV28
CASSRDSPYEQYF
TGTGCCAGCAGTCGGGACTCCCCCTACGAGCAGTACTTC
>.|TRBD2|TRBJ2-3|TRBV5-4
CASSERLAGGLDTQYF
TGTGCCAGCAGCGAGAGACTAGCGGGGGGGCTGGATACGCAGTATTTT
>.|.|TRBJ2-3|TRBV6-2/TRBV6-3
CASSYPDTDTQYF
TGTGCCAGCAGTTACCCCGACACAGATACGCAGTATTTT
>.|.|TRBJ2-5|TRBV11-2
CASSYPRGGGGETQYF
TGTGCCAGCAGCTACCCCCGCGGAGGGGGAGGAGAGACCCAGTACTTC
>.|TRBD1|TRBJ1-3|TRBV18
CASSSGTGAGNTIYF
TGTGCCAGCTCATCCGGGACAGGGGCTGGAAACACCATATATTTT
>once|TRBD1|TRBJ1-2|TRBV28
CASSTSGQGAYGYTF
TGTGCCAGCAGTACTTCCGGACAGGGAGCCTATGGCTACACCTTC
>.|TRBD1|TRBJ1-2|TRBV2
CASSRDRTSYGYTF
TGTGCCAGCAGTAGGGACAGAACTAGCTATGGCTACACCTTC
>.|TRBD1|TRBJ2-2|TRBV24-1
CATSGKGDRGFDTGELFF
TGTGCCACCAGTGGAAAGGGAGACAGGGGTTTCGACACCGGGGAGCTGTTTTTT
>few|.|TRBJ1-2|TRBV3-1/TRBV3-2
CASSQGNRDYGYTF
TGTGCCAGCAGCCAAGGAAACAGGGACTATGGCTACACCTTC
>.|TRBD2|TRBJ2-2|TRBV27
CASSRLAGATGELFF
TGTGCCAGCAGTAGACTAGCGGGAGCTACCGGGGAGCTGTTTTTT
>.|.|TRBJ2-2|TRBV4-2
CASSPWGGGNTGELFF
TGTGCCAGCAGCCCATGGGGGGGCGGCAACACCGGGGAGCTGTTTTTT
>.|.|TRBJ1-2|TRBV28
CASTTSGQYYGYTF
TGTGCCAGCACCACCTCCGGACAGTACTATGGCTACACCTTC
>.|.|TRBJ1-2|TRBV30
CAWSVQENYGYTF
TGTGCCTGGAGTGTTCAGGAGAACTATGGCTACACCTTC
>.|.|TRBJ1-6|TRBV7-9
CASSPGGAGSPLHF
TGTGCCAGCAGCCCTGGAGGGGCTGGGTCACCCCTCCACTTT
>few|.|TRBJ1-2|TRBV2
CASSEPGGIGYTF
TGTGCCAGCAGTGAACCGGGGGGTATAGGCTACACCTTC